This record concerns one T cell receptor (beta chain) sequence. Its antigen is as yet unknown. The data are from a study of response to subunit inactivated influenza vaccine. Study-level points and caveats: Authors suggested seasonal influenza vaccinations each recruit few new T cells.

TCRdb analysed the RT-PCR reads with MiXCR anew, one entry per CDR3 protein. In the table there are about 300,000 distinct CDR3 sequences, about 20% of which are singletons. V was shortened by 1 base and J by 6 bases, with 13 bases between the two germline ends. Per the germline V gene, CDR1 is LGHDT and CDR2 is YNNKEL (reference sequence). This CDR3 is 15 amino acids long. Sequencing was performed on PBMCs from blood, taken about 20 months after vaccination. The TCR sequence derives from a man between 50 and 69 years old who received an inactivated influenza vaccine. The chain is built from TRBV3-1 and TRBJ2-1; maybe TRBD2 (6 bases). The DNA for the CDR3 is TGTGCCAGCAGCCAAGGCCCCAGCGGGTCCAATGAGCAGTTCTTC. It encodes CASSQGPSGSNEQFF.